This TCR beta chain was documented in a study of regulatory T cells in long-lasting Graves disease. Findings of the study overall: Persistent Graves' patients showed less TCR diversity than newly diagnosed ones.

The time point was: newly diagnosed GD, antithyroid drugs for less than 3 months. PBMC-derived RNA was used for the TCR library. The CDR3 spans 15 residues. Per germline, CDR1 LNHNV and CDR2 YYDKDF (reference sequence). Trimming removed 1 base from V and 4 bases from J; junction bases left unmatched: 5. Libraries of TCR beta came from iRepertoire HTBI primers plus Arm-PCR of CDR3 regions. Under the authors' procedure: Sequenced samples collectively carried 62 TRBV and 12 to 15 TRBJ segments. TCRdb fed the multiplex PCR reads into MiXCR, producing one record per CDR3 protein. None of the V and J calls come from the authors' own analysis; TCRdb made them. Of about 300,000 distinct CDR3 sequences listed, roughly 18% are singletons. Many counts were recorded for this clonotype. The antigen remains undetermined.

The material was peripheral blood mononuclear cells (PBMCs), obtained at new diagnosis, from a patient treated with antithyroid drugs. This TCR came from a female donor with Graves disease. The chain has TRBV15 and TRBJ2-7, with 9 bases matching TRBD2. The CDR3 reads CATSRVVSGGYEQYF. DNA of the CDR3: TGTGCCACCAGCAGAGTGGTTAGCGGGGGATACGAGCAGTACTTC.